This entry lists 10 T cell receptor beta chains sequenced from one sample in a study of cytomegalovirus exposure and HLA in healthy donors. With 60 Vbeta and 13 Jbeta primers, the PCR was carried out. Profiling relied on immunoSEQ multiplex PCR, and the TCRdb table lists in-frame clones only, not all of them. This sample's clone table lists approximately 120,000 clones. Sequencing input: PBMCs. The receptors shown here come from a young man in good health and CMV-seronegative.

The rearrangement links TRBV6-6 to TRBJ2-3; D is possibly TRBD2 (5 bases). CDR1 and CDR2 (germline): MNHNY, SVGAGI (reference sequence). The CDR3 contains 14 residues. The V end lost 0 bases, the J end lost 6 bases, and 10 bases lay between the germline ends. The CDR3 is CASSYSEVGDTQYF. The CDR3 DNA sequence: TGTGCCAGCAGTTACTCGGAGGTAGGGGATACGCAGTATTTT.

The chain couples TRBV7-9 to TRBJ2-5, with D perhaps TRBD1 (6 bases). Between the trimmed V and J ends, which lost 4 bases and 3 bases, there was a span of 9 bases. This CDR3 is built from 13 residues. The germline CDR1 and CDR2 sequences are SEHNR and FQNEAQ (reference sequence). CDR3 in amino acids: CASSSGDEETQYF. The CDR3 nucleotides are TGTGCCAGCAGCTCAGGGGATGAAGAGACCCAGTACTTC.

The V and J genes are TRBV5-4 and TRBJ2-1; D gene unclear. V was cut by 0 bases and J by 0 bases, with 7 bases left in between. From germline, CDR1 is SGHNT and CDR2 YYREEE (reference sequence). This CDR3 has 15 amino acids. The CDR3: CASSLEQSSYNEQFF. The CDR3 coding sequence is TGTGCCAGCAGCTTGGAACAGAGCTCCTACAATGAGCAGTTCTTC.

The chain couples TRBV30 to TRBJ1-3, with TRBD1 matching 12 bases. In germline, CDR1 is GTSNPN, CDR2 SVGIG (reference sequence). The CDR3 covers 15 residues. Unmatched junction bases numbered 3, after V lost 2 bases and J lost 4 bases. The CDR3: CAWSTGQGAGNTIYF. Written as DNA, the CDR3 is TGTGCCTGGAGTACGGGACAGGGGGCGGGAAACACCATATATTTT. Using reference TRBV30 and TRBJ1-3 for the parts outside the CDR3, the full variable domain is SQTIHQWPATLVQPVGSPLSLECTVEGTSNPNLYWYRQAAGRGLQLLFYSVGIGQISSEVPQNLSASRPQDRQFILSSKKLLLSDSGFYLCAWSTGQGAGNTIYFGEGSWLTVV.

This rearrangement joins TRBV30 to TRBJ2-5; no reliable D call. Germline loops: CDR1 GTSNPN, CDR2 SVGIG (reference sequence). V was shortened by 5 bases and J by 0 bases, with 7 bases between the two germline ends. The CDR3 sequence is 12 residues long. The CDR3 here is CAWAQDQETQYF. The CDR3 DNA reads TGTGCCTGGGCGCAGGACCAAGAGACCCAGTACTTC.

This chain links TRBV2 with TRBJ2-7; 8 positions match TRBD1. Losses at the gene ends were 9 bases for V and 1 base for J; bases not matched to a gene: 8. In germline, CDR1 is SNHLY, CDR2 FYNNEI. The CDR3 runs to 14 residues. This CDR3 reads CASGGTGFSYEQYF. CDR3 sequence (DNA): TGTGCCAGTGGAGGGACAGGATTTTCCTACGAGCAGTACTTC.

The chain joins TRBV18 to TRBJ2-1, with D perhaps matching TRBD2 (5 bases). The V gene lost 2 bases and the J gene lost 8 bases, with 16 bases spanning the gap. This CDR3 has 15 amino acids. Germline CDR1 and CDR2: KGHSH and LQKENI. The CDR3 loop is CASSPVGVTLYEQFF. The CDR3 bases are TGTGCCAGCTCACCAGTCGGGGTAACTTTGTATGAGCAGTTCTTC.

V is TRBV28 and J is TRBJ1-2; possibly TRBD1 for D (5 bases). CDR3 size: 14 residues. The germline CDR1 and CDR2 sequences are MDHEN and SYDVKM. The ends were cut back, 7 bases at V and 4 bases at J, with 16 bases in the middle. CDR3 sequence (DNA): TGTGCCAGCATTTCCCAGGGCAGTTCCTATGGCTACACCTTC. Translated, it gives CASISQGSSYGYTF.

The chain joins TRBV9 to TRBJ2-1; TRBD2 matches at 10 bases. Germline CDR1 reads SGDLS; CDR2 reads YYNGEE. The V gene end was trimmed by 4 bases and the J gene end by 4 bases; junction bases not matched to a gene: 17. CDR3 length: 19 residues. This CDR3 reads CASSPFEGLAQGPYNEQFF. Here the CDR3 DNA reads TGTGCCAGCAGCCCGTTTGAGGGACTAGCGCAGGGGCCATACAATGAGCAGTTCTTC.

The chain is built from TRBV9 and TRBJ1-2; D is unresolved. Germline V gene data show CDR1 as SGDLS and CDR2 as YYNGEE. The CDR3 has 15 amino acids. V lost 0 bases and J lost 4, with 13 bases in between. The CDR3 region has the DNA TGTGCCAGCAGCGTAGACCCGGACGGGAGCTATGGCTACACCTTC. This codes for CASSVDPDGSYGYTF.